A selection of T cell receptor beta chains follows, all from one sample in a study of OX40 agonist ivuxolimab in advanced cancers. This table comes from immunoSEQ multiplex PCR, and its TCRdb copy is limited to in-frame clones, with some not included. Of around 63,000 clones listed, 80% to 90% are singletons. Sequencing used CD4+ or CD8+ T cells sorted from blood, obtained in a trial of the OX40 agonist ivuxolimab. These TCRs come from an adult with an advanced solid tumor such as melanoma, head and neck, liver or kidney cancer. CDR3s include the opening cysteine and the closing phenylalanine or tryptophan. The order of the fields is D gene, V gene, clone size, J gene, CDR3 DNA, CDR3 protein. The D gene is left open where the match is weak. Some rows have no size entry. The others give once, few or many, or a class for an expanded clone.

NA,TRBV11-2,NA,TRBJ1-1,TGTGCCAGCAGCCGAGTCAGGAACACTGAAGCTTTCTTT,CASSRVRNTEAFF
NA,TRBV9,NA,TRBJ1-2,TGTGCCAGCAGCGTGATGGAGGGGAACCCTGGCTACACCTTC,CASSVMEGNPGYTF
NA,TRBV7-3,NA,TRBJ2-3,TGTGCCAGCAGCTTAGTAGGAGGGGGGCGCACAGATACGCAGTATTTT,CASSLVGGGRTDTQYF
TRBD2,TRBV4-1,NA,TRBJ2-1,TGCGCCAGCAGCCAAGATATCCGTACTAGCGGCAACAATGAGCAGTTCTTC,CASSQDIRTSGNNEQFF
NA,TRBV28,NA,TRBJ2-3,TGTGCCAGTTTGAACGCCGGGACCGTTTCAGATACGCAGTATTTT,CASLNAGTVSDTQYF
NA,TRBV18,NA,TRBJ1-1,TGTGCCAGCTCACCGACTTACGGACAGATGAACACTGAAGCTTTCTTT,CASSPTYGQMNTEAFF
NA,TRBV5-1,NA,TRBJ2-5,TGCGCCAGCAATCAAAATGCGGGGACCCAAGAGACCCAGTACTTC,CASNQNAGTQETQYF
NA,TRBV18,NA,TRBJ2-1,TGTGTCAGCTCACCATCGGGGGATGAGCAGTTCTTC,CVSSPSGDEQFF
NA,TRBV18,NA,TRBJ1-5,TGTGCCAGCTCACCACCGAGGCAGCCCAATCAGCCCCAGCATTTT,CASSPPRQPNQPQHF
NA,TRBV5-1,NA,TRBJ1-1,TGCGCCAGCAGCTTTCAGGGAAACACTGAAGCTTTCTTT,CASSFQGNTEAFF
NA,TRBV28,NA,TRBJ1-1,TGTGCCAGCATTCCTCCGGGGTATGGGGCTTTCTTT,CASIPPGYGAFF
NA,TRBV5-1,NA,TRBJ2-1,TGCGCCAGCTCGGATGGGCCCCTACTGTATGAGCAGTTCTTC,CASSDGPLLYEQFF
NA,TRBV15,NA,TRBJ2-3,TGTGCCACCAGCAGACAGGGGAGGAGGGATACGCAGTATTTT,CATSRQGRRDTQYF
NA,TRBV4-1,few,TRBJ2-2,TGCGCCAGCAGCCCCAGGGAGGGGGGGGGCAGGAAGCTGTTTTTT,CASSPREGGGRKLFF
TRBD1,TRBV5-4,few,TRBJ1-1,TGTGCCAGCAGCCGGAGGGACAGGGGGCTCACTGAAGCTTTCTTT,CASSRRDRGLTEAFF
TRBD2,TRBV11-2,NA,TRBJ2-1,TGTGCCAGCAGGGGACTAGCGGGAGATGAGCAGTTCTTC,CASRGLAGDEQFF
NA,TRBV28,NA,TRBJ1-2,TGTGCCAGCAGCCCGCATACCTACCAGGGCTACACCTTC,CASSPHTYQGYTF
NA,TRBV5-1,once,TRBJ2-3,TGCGCCAGCAGCCCAGTAGTAACGAGCACAGATACGCAGTATTTT,CASSPVVTSTDTQYF
NA,TRBV5-4,NA,TRBJ2-2,TGTGCCAGCACCCCGGGAGGCAGGGGAATCGGGGAGCTGTTTTTT,CASTPGGRGIGELFF
TRBD1,TRBV28,NA,TRBJ1-1,TGTGCCAGCCTCACTCTCGGACAGGGGGCTGAAGCTGAAGCTTTCTTT,CASLTLGQGAEAEAFF
NA,TRBV21-1,NA,TRBJ2-7,TGTGCCAGCAGCACCCCGGGACTAGCGGAGTGGTTCTCCTACGAGCAGTACTTC,CASSTPGLAEWFSYEQYF
NA,TRBV6-5,NA,TRBJ2-7,TGTGCCAGCAGTTTCTTACGGGCTCAAACCTACGAGCAGTACTTC,CASSFLRAQTYEQYF
NA,TRBV5-1,NA,TRBJ1-2,TGCGCCAGCAGCTTCTGGGGTGACTATGGCTACACCTTC,CASSFWGDYGYTF
NA,TRBV5-1,NA,TRBJ2-5,TGCGCCAGCAGCTTGGCCACCCCCGGAGGCCAAGAGACCCAGTACTTC,CASSLATPGGQETQYF
NA,TRBV7-3,NA,TRBJ2-7,TGTGCCAGCAGCTTAGAGGCGGGAATGGGGTACGAGCAGTACTTC,CASSLEAGMGYEQYF
TRBD1,TRBV5-4,NA,TRBJ1-1,TGTGCCAGCAGCTCCAGGCAGGGGGCAAAGGTAACTGAAGCTTTCTTT,CASSSRQGAKVTEAFF
NA,TRBV5-5,NA,TRBJ2-2,TGTGCCAGCAGCGCCCGGAGGGGCGCGAACACCGGGGAGCTGTTTTTT,CASSARRGANTGELFF